These 18 T cell receptor beta chains were all obtained from the same sample, sequenced in a study of blood T cell repertoires in COVID-19. Assay used: immunoSEQ multiplex PCR; TCRdb lists only in-frame clones, some missing. The sample lists about 190,000 clones, approximately 84% occurring once. The sample consisted of peripheral blood. The receptors were gathered from an older woman with active or convalescent COVID-19.

The chain recombines TRBV7-9 with TRBJ2-4; D is possibly TRBD1 (6 bases). Germline V gene lookup returns CDR1 SEHNR and CDR2 FQNEAQ (reference sequence). Trimming cost V 5 bases and J 0 bases, with 11 bases left between them. The CDR3 consists of 15 residues. CDR3 nucleotides: TGTGCCAGCAGCGACCCACAGGGAGCCAAAAACATTCAGTACTTC. Amino acid sequence: CASSDPQGAKNIQYF.

The count of this clone is one. The CDR3 bases are TGTGCCAGCAGCTGGAGGGGACTGGGGACTGAAGCTTTCTTT. Its translation: CASSWRGLGTEAFF. This chain joins TRBV28 and TRBJ1-1; maybe TRBD1 (5 bases). Looked up from germline, CDR1 is MDHEN and CDR2 is SYDVKM. V was clipped by 6 bases and J by 5 bases, with 16 bases between them. The length of the CDR3 is 14 residues.

This chain links TRBV4-1 with TRBJ2-1, with TRBD2 matching 9 bases. The CDR3 is 16 amino acids. The V and J ends lost 2 bases and 3 bases, in that order; junction bases with no gene match: 5. Germline loops: CDR1 MGHRA, CDR2 YSYEKL. This CDR3 reads CASSQTTSGYYNEQFF. CDR3 DNA: TGCGCCAGCAGCCAAACGACTAGCGGCTACTACAATGAGCAGTTCTTC.

The chain links TRBV6-6 to TRBJ1-6; tentatively, D is TRBD1 (5 bases). V was cut by 8 bases and J by 8 bases, with 22 bases left in between. Germline V lookup: CDR1 MNHNY, CDR2 SVGAGI (reference sequence). The CDR3 is 16 residues long. CDR3 sequence reads: CASRPRGGSVDSPLHF. Written as DNA, the CDR3 is TGTGCCAGCCGCCCCCGGGGGGGGAGCGTTGATTCACCCCTCCACTTT.

The chain couples TRBV19 to TRBJ2-2; 9 bases agree with TRBD1. The V and J ends lost 10 bases and 4 bases, in that order; junction bases with no gene match: 4. Germline CDR1 is LNHDA and CDR2 is SQIVND (reference sequence). CDR3 length: 13 amino acids. DNA of the CDR3: TGTGCCACCCAGACAGGGGGCACCGGGGAGCTGTTTTTT. This translates into CATQTGGTGELFF.

The chain is built from TRBV13 and TRBJ2-1; 8 bases agree with TRBD2. The J segment lost 5 bases and the V segment lost 4 bases, leaving 7 bases of the junction unmatched. From germline, CDR1 is PRHDT and CDR2 FYEKMQ (reference sequence). The CDR3 runs 15 residues. The CDR3 loop is CASSSHISGDNEQFF. The CDR3 DNA reads TGTGCCAGCAGCTCCCATATTAGCGGGGACAATGAGCAGTTCTTC.

This chain links TRBV1 with TRBJ2-7; the D segment call TRBD2 is taken from the table without a DNA check. TRBV1 is tagged as a pseudogene. The CDR3 contains 18 residues. The DNA for the CDR3 is TGCACCAGCAGCTCATCTAGAATGTGCCGGCCACCTCCCTACGAGCAGTACTTC. Translation: CTSSSSRMCRPPPYEQYF.

The V gene is TRBV24-1, the J gene TRBJ2-3; possibly TRBD2 for D (5 bases). V was cut by 3 bases and J by 4 bases, with 16 bases left in between. Germline CDR1 and CDR2: KGHDR and SFDVKD. The CDR3 runs 16 residues. This CDR3 reads CATSDGWRTLSDTQYF. Here the CDR3 DNA reads TGTGCCACCAGTGATGGATGGCGGACTCTATCAGATACGCAGTATTTT.

V and J are TRBV5-1 and TRBJ1-3, with unresolved D. V lost 4 bases to trimming and J lost 0 bases, with 8 bases between them. The CDR3 loop spans 14 amino acids. From germline, CDR1 is SGHRS and CDR2 YFSETQ. CDR3 in DNA: TGCGCCAGCAGCCCCGCGGCCTCTGGAAACACCATATATTTT. It yields the protein CASSPAASGNTIYF.

This clone was seen more than once but under ten times. The chain uses TRBV7-3 and TRBJ1-6, with TRBD1 identical over 8 bases. Trimming at V came to 5 bases and at J to 10 bases, leaving 10 bases not matched to a gene. From germline, CDR1 is SGHTA and CDR2 FQGTGA. This CDR3 is 15 amino acids long. The CDR3, as DNA: TGTGCCAGCAGCCCGACAGGGGTTTCGACCTCACCCCTCCACTTT. Protein product: CASSPTGVSTSPLHF. Full variable domain (outside the CDR3, taken from reference TRBV7-3 and TRBJ1-6): GAGVSQTPSNKVTEKGKYVELRCDPISGHTALYWYRQSLGQGPEFLIYFQGTGAADDSGLPNDRFFAVRPEGSVSTLKIQRTERGDSAVYLCASSPTGVSTSPLHFGNGTRLTVT.

V gene TRBV29-1 combines with J gene TRBJ2-1; 7 bases align to TRBD2. The germline gives CDR1 SQVTM, CDR2 ANQGSEA. The CDR3 has 13 amino acids. The V gene end was trimmed by 7 bases and the J gene end by 9 bases; junction bases not matched to a gene: 12. The chain's CDR3 is CSEKGGVAGEQFF. CDR3 coding DNA: TGCAGCGAGAAGGGAGGGGTGGCGGGTGAGCAGTTCTTC.

The V call is TRBV28, the J call TRBJ2-7, with TRBD1 identical over 9 bases. Germline V gene sequence: CDR1 MDHEN, CDR2 SYDVKM. The CDR3 extends over 15 amino acids. V was clipped by 5 bases and J by 0 bases; unmatched bases: 5. The CDR3, as DNA: TGTGCCAGCAGTCGTCCGGGACAGGGCTCCTACGAGCAGTACTTC. Its protein product is CASSRPGQGSYEQYF.

The chain combines TRBV9 with TRBJ1-3; the D gene is possibly TRBD1 (6 bases). Germline CDR1 is SGDLS and CDR2 is YYNGEE. Trimming took off 3 bases at V and 5 bases at J, with 21 bases between the two ends. This CDR3 has 17 amino acids. In nucleotides, the CDR3 is TGTGCCAGCAGCGCAATGTCGTCAGGGGAAGATCGAAACACCATATATTTT. This sequence encodes CASSAMSSGEDRNTIYF.

The V and J genes are TRBV4-1 and TRBJ1-5, with D possibly being TRBD1 (5 bases). V gave up 4 bases and J gave up 4 bases, with 11 bases separating them. CDR1 MGHRA and CDR2 YSYEKL come from the germline V gene. This CDR3 region has 14 residues. The CDR3 is CASSLRQINQPQHF. The CDR3 nucleotides read TGCGCCAGCAGCCTGCGACAGATAAATCAGCCCCAGCATTTT.

To note about this clone: Germline is not matched at one junction end, which may reflect a read error. The V call is TRBV4-1, the J call TRBJ1-2; 7 bases map to TRBD1. CDR1 MGHRA and CDR2 YSYEKL come from the germline V gene. The CDR3 loop spans 12 amino acids. CDR3 in DNA: TGCGCCAGCAGCCAAGGTCCGGGGACAGAGGCCTTC. Protein product: CASSQGPGTEAF.

This rearrangement joins TRBV29-1 to TRBJ1-2; no firm D call. The CDR3 covers 11 residues. Looked up from germline, CDR1 is SQVTM and CDR2 is ANQGSEA. V was trimmed by 3 bases and J by 2 bases, leaving 4 bases between them. The CDR3 DNA reads as TGCAGCGTTGACAGGAACTATGGCTACACCTTC. Translated: CSVDRNYGYTF.

V usage is TRBV5-1 and J usage is TRBJ1-2, with unresolved D. With 1 base removed from V and 0 bases from J, the gap between germline ends came to 10 bases. Germline V CDR1 and CDR2: SGHRS, YFSETQ. The CDR3 extends over 15 amino acids. CDR3 sequence (DNA): TGCGCCAGCAGCTTGACCCAGGAAGCTAACTATGGCTACACCTTC. This translates into CASSLTQEANYGYTF.

The V call is TRBV10-2, the J call TRBJ1-5; 8 nucleotides align to TRBD1. Germline V lookup: CDR1 WSHSY, CDR2 SAAADI. V was pared by 5 bases and J by 6 bases, with 9 bases of the junction left unmatched. There are 15 residues in the CDR3. The CDR3, as DNA: TGCGCCAGCAGTCCCTTGGACAGGGTAGGTCAGCCCCAGCATTTT. It is translated as CASSPLDRVGQPQHF.